What follows are 28 T cell receptor beta chains derived from one specimen sequenced in a study of glioma-infiltrating T cells. Using RNA template, CDR3s of TCR alpha and beta were amplified with iRepertoire arm-PCR. MiXCR, run by TCRdb on the multiplex PCR reads, gives a single entry per CDR3 protein. The repertoire includes under 150,000 distinct CDR3 sequences, approximately 24% of them detected once, and roughly 29% sits in the top ten. Sequencing was carried out using glioma tissue, nonneoplastic brain tissue, or PBMCs (not recorded which). The receptors here all came from a human donor with low-grade glioma or glioblastoma, undergoing nonglioma brain surgery, or in good health (not recorded which).

The chain joins TRBV11-2 to TRBJ1-2; D is unclear. Germline CDR1 reads SGHAT; CDR2 reads FQNNGV. The ends were cut back, 5 bases at V and 3 bases at J, with 13 bases in the middle. CDR3 size: 14 residues. CDR3 residues: CASSRGGVDYGYTF. The CDR3 nucleotides read TGTGCCAGCAGCCGGGGTGGGGTTGACTATGGCTACACCTTC.

This clonotype was counted a few times. The chain carries TRBV7-6 and TRBJ1-5; D is unclear. This CDR3 has 13 amino acids. Germline CDR1 is SGHVS and CDR2 is FNYEAQ. V lost 1 base to trimming and J lost 9 bases, with 10 bases between them. In nucleotides, the CDR3 is TGTGCCAGCAGCTTAGGCCCTTCGTGGCCCCAGCATTTT. This gives the protein CASSLGPSWPQHF.

The chain links TRBV20-1 to TRBJ1-5; D remains unclear. Germline V gene lookup returns CDR1 DFQATT and CDR2 SNEGSKA (reference sequence). This CDR3 is 13 amino acids long. The V gene lost 2 bases and the J gene lost 8 bases, with 13 bases spanning the gap. DNA for the CDR3: TGCAGTGCTAGACGCGGGCCGCGGGAGCCCCAGCATTTT. It codes for CSARRGPREPQHF.

This clonotype occurred a few times. The genes are TRBV10-3 and TRBJ2-6; D could derive from TRBD1 or TRBD2 (5 bases each). Germline V lookup: CDR1 ENHRY, CDR2 SYGVKD. This CDR3 comprises 19 residues. V was shortened by 0 bases and J by 4 bases, with 19 bases between the two germline ends. CDR3 region: CAISESTGTLLAGANVLTF. DNA of the CDR3: TGTGCCATCAGTGAGTCGACGGGGACCCTTCTTGCCGGGGCCAACGTCCTGACTTTC.

A few counts support this clonotype. This chain connects TRBV5-6 to TRBJ1-2, with D maybe TRBD1 (5 bases). CDR1 is SGHDT, CDR2 YYEEEE, per germline. V lost 3 bases to trimming and J lost 2 bases, with 14 bases between them. This CDR3 has 15 residues. The chain's CDR3 is CASSWTGTANYGYTF. The CDR3 region has the DNA TGTGCCAGCAGCTGGACCGGGACGGCCAACTATGGCTACACCTTC. Drawing the rest from reference TRBV5-6 and TRBJ1-2, the complete variable domain is DAGVTQSPTHLIKTRGQQVTLRCSPKSGHDTVSWYQQALGQGPQFIFQYYEEEERQRGNFPDRFSGHQFPNYSSELNVNALLLGDSALYLCASSWTGTANYGYTFGSGTRLTVV.

This sequence joins TRBV7-9 and TRBJ2-5; no clear D gene. CDR3 length equals 15 residues. V was trimmed by 4 bases and J by 3 bases, leaving 15 bases between them. Germline lookup yields CDR1 SEHNR and CDR2 FQNEAQ (reference sequence). CDR3 residues: CASSSGSRREETQYF. CDR3 DNA: TGTGCCAGCAGCTCCGGGTCAAGGCGTGAAGAGACCCAGTACTTC. The variable domain in full, with the rest retrieved from reference TRBV7-9 and TRBJ2-5, is DTGVSQNPRHKITKRGQNVTFRCDPISEHNRLYWYRQTLGQGPEFLTYFQNEAQLEKSRLLSDRFSAERPKGSFSTLEIQRTEQGDSAMYLCASSSGSRREETQYFGPGTRLLVL.

With regard to this clonotype: One end of the junction varies from germline; a read error may be responsible. The gene calls are TRBV2 and TRBJ2-3; 12 positions match TRBD2. The CDR3 is made up of 14 amino acids. Germline loops: CDR1 SNHLY, CDR2 FYNNEI. CDR3 region: CVSSGLAGPGTQYF. The CDR3 DNA sequence: TGTGTCAGCAGTGGACTAGCGGGGCCAGGTACGCAGTATTTT.

Concerning this clonotype itself: Mismatch with germline at one junction end may stem from a read error. The gene calls are TRBV7-2 and TRBJ2-1, with 10 bases aligning to TRBD1. Germline CDR1 is SGHTA and CDR2 is FQGNSA. The CDR3 is 16 residues long. Written as DNA, the CDR3 is TGTGCCAGCAGCGTAGCGTTGGGACAGGGGCTTAATGAGCAGTTCTTC. Translation: CASSVALGQGLNEQFF.

Only a few counts were recorded for this clonotype. The chain employs TRBV4-2 and TRBJ2-1; D ambiguous. This CDR3 region has 16 residues. Germline V gives CDR1 LGHNA, CDR2 YNFKEQ. V lost 4 bases, J lost 0 bases, and 13 bases lay in between. The CDR3 region has the DNA TGTGCCAGCAGCCCCAGACTGTCCAGCTCCTACAATGAGCAGTTCTTC. Amino acids: CASSPRLSSSYNEQFF.

This clonotype occurred a few times. The V gene is TRBV6-2 or TRBV6-3, the J gene TRBJ1-2, with 7 bases lining up with TRBD1. CDR1 MNHEY and CDR2 SVGEGT come from the germline V gene. J lost 9 bases, V lost 2 bases, and 12 bases had no gene match. The CDR3 runs to 15 residues. CDR3 sequence: CASSYPFGTERSYTF. CDR3 bases: TGTGCCAGCAGTTACCCCTTCGGGACAGAAAGGAGCTACACCTTC.

The chain is built from TRBV19 and TRBJ1-6; unclear D gene. CDR1 and CDR2 (germline): LNHDA, SQIVND (reference sequence). This CDR3 is built from 12 residues. With 7 bases removed from V and 7 bases from J, the gap between germline ends came to 8 bases. CDR3 nucleotides: TGTGCCAGTACTGACGGGAATTCACCCCTCCACTTT. This encodes CASTDGNSPLHF.

This clonotype has a handful of counts. The chain recombines TRBV2 with TRBJ1-1; possible D gene TRBD1, 5 bases. CDR3 length equals 15 residues. V was shortened by 3 bases and J by 5 bases, with 16 bases between the two germline ends. CDR1 and CDR2 (germline): SNHLY, FYNNEI. DNA for the CDR3: TGTGCCAGCAGTGAGCCCCGGGACCAACGGACTGAAGCTTTCTTT. This translates into CASSEPRDQRTEAFF.

This clonotype was found a few times. This sequence joins TRBV6-6 and TRBJ2-3, with a weak D call TRBD2 (7 bases). CDR3 length: 17 amino acids. Germline V gene lookup returns CDR1 MNHNY and CDR2 SVGAGI (reference sequence). With 2 bases removed from V and 0 bases from J, the gap between germline ends came to 15 bases. DNA of the CDR3: TGTGCCAGCAGTTACGGGGTGCGGGGGCTTAGCACAGATACGCAGTATTTT. Protein: CASSYGVRGLSTDTQYF.

This clonotype turned up a few times. The rearrangement uses TRBV10-3 and TRBJ2-3, with 13 bases that match TRBD2. The CDR3 is 15 residues long. The germline CDR1 and CDR2 sequences are ENHRY and SYGVKD. V was pared by 4 bases and J by 4 bases, with 2 bases of the junction left unmatched. This chain's CDR3 is CAISGLAGGPDTQYF. CDR3 coding DNA: TGTGCCATCAGTGGACTAGCGGGGGGCCCAGATACGCAGTATTTT.

In the case of this clonotype: Just one base apart from a much larger clone, this may be a read error. Since no conserved phenylalanine or tryptophan closes the CDR3, a read error is the likely cause. The chain carries TRBV20-1 and TRBJ1-1; unclear D gene. Per the germline V gene, CDR1 is DFQATT and CDR2 is SNEGSKA (reference sequence). The CDR3 covers 12 residues. V dropped 0 bases and J dropped 5 bases, with 7 bases sitting between them. The CDR3 here is CSAREGRTEAFS. Written as DNA, the CDR3 is TGCAGTGCTAGAGAGGGAAGAACTGAAGCTTTCTCT.

To note about this clonotype: One end of the junction does not line up with germline, which may come from a read error. The V gene is TRBV5-1, the J gene TRBJ2-3; 7 bases are shared with TRBD2. There are 13 residues in the CDR3. Looked up from germline, CDR1 is SGHRS and CDR2 is YFSETQ. The chain's CDR3 is CASTPGGSDTQYF. In DNA form, the CDR3 reads TGCGCCAGCACCCCGGGGGGTTCAGATACGCAATATTTT.

The chain has TRBV24-1 and TRBJ1-2, with a tentative D call TRBD1 (6 bases). The germline V and J ends were trimmed by 4 bases and 2 bases, with 10 bases remaining between them. The CDR3 has 14 residues. Germline loops: CDR1 KGHDR, CDR2 SFDVKD. CDR3 region: CATSDNRDNYGYTF. CDR3 sequence (DNA): TGTGCCACCAGTGACAACAGGGACAACTATGGCTACACCTTC.

This clonotype was seen at least ten times. This chain connects TRBV7-2 to TRBJ2-4; D is ambiguous. The V gene's germline CDR1 is SGHTA and CDR2 FQGNSA. With 5 bases removed from V and 0 bases from J, the gap between germline ends came to 11 bases. This CDR3 has 15 amino acids. CDR3 loop: CASSGPTLAKNIQYF. The CDR3 bases are TGTGCCAGCAGCGGTCCCACATTAGCCAAAAACATTCAGTACTTC.

The genes are TRBV4-1 and TRBJ1-1; D remains ambiguous. Germline CDR1 is MGHRA and CDR2 is YSYEKL. Trimming took off 0 bases at V and 1 base at J, with 12 bases between the two ends. There are 16 residues in the CDR3. The CDR3 here is CASSQDLGGRNTEAFF. The CDR3 DNA reads TGCGCCAGCAGCCAAGATCTGGGCGGACGGAACACTGAAGCTTTCTTT.

The chain is built from TRBV7-2 and TRBJ2-1, with 9 positions matching TRBD2. V shed 7 bases, J shed 4 bases, and the junction held 17 bases outside the gene matches. This CDR3 comprises 18 residues. The germline V gene encodes CDR1 SGHTA and CDR2 FQGNSA. Here the CDR3 reads CASTQTTGLARLYNEQFF. CDR3 bases: TGTGCCAGCACCCAGACCACAGGACTAGCGAGACTATACAATGAGCAGTTCTTC.

In this sample, this clonotype turned up a few times. V gene TRBV6-1 combines with J gene TRBJ1-1; TRBD1 matches at 8 bases. V was pared by 5 bases and J by 5 bases, with 10 bases of the junction left unmatched. Germline V lookup: CDR1 MNHNS, CDR2 SASEGT. The CDR3 length is 15 residues. The CDR3: CASSLTGDSITEAFF. DNA for the CDR3: TGTGCCAGCAGTTTGACAGGGGATAGTATTACTGAAGCTTTCTTT.

This chain uses TRBV4-1 with TRBJ1-1, with a tentative D call TRBD1 (5 bases). Germline-derived CDR1 and CDR2 are MGHRA and YSYEKL. V was cut by 2 bases and J by 4 bases, with 14 bases left in between. This CDR3 contains 15 residues. The CDR3: CASSQSGQGTTEAFF. CDR3 nucleotide sequence: TGCGCCAGCAGCCAATCTGGGCAGGGAACCACTGAAGCTTTCTTT.

V gene TRBV11-2 combines with J gene TRBJ2-7; D uncertain. The V gene lost 2 bases and the J gene lost 2 bases, with 13 bases spanning the gap. The germline gives CDR1 SGHAT, CDR2 FQNNGV. CDR3 length: 15 residues. The CDR3 DNA follows: TGTGCCAGCAGCTTATCGGGTCGAGGCCCCTACGAGCAGTACGTC. As protein: CASSLSGRGPYEQYV.

At least ten counts were recorded for this clonotype. This rearrangement joins TRBV24-1 to TRBJ2-3; 9 bases fit TRBD2. CDR1 KGHDR and CDR2 SFDVKD come from the germline V gene. The ends lost 9 bases at V and 1 base at J; junction bases unmatched: 7. The CDR3 consists of 15 residues. For the CDR3, the DNA is TGTGCCACCGGGGGACTAGCTTCGGGCACAGATACGCAGTATTTT. Translated: CATGGLASGTDTQYF.

This clonotype has just one count. Compared with germline, one end of the junction differs, possibly owing to a read error. Here the CDR3 DNA reads TGCGCCAGCAGCTTGGCCGGGATGAACACTGAAGCTTTCTTT. Protein: CASSLAGMNTEAFF. The V gene is TRBV7-2, the J gene TRBJ1-1; D unclear. The CDR3 runs to 14 residues. Germline lookup yields CDR1 SGHTA and CDR2 FQGNSA. The whole variable domain, filled in from reference TRBV7-2 and TRBJ1-1, reads GAGVSQSPSNKVTEKGKDVELRCDPISGHTALYWYRQSLGQGLEFLIYFQGNSAPDKSGLPSDRFSAERTGGSVSTLTIQRTQQEDSAVYLCASSLAGMNTEAFFGQGTRLTVV.

This clonotype turned up a few times. The chain carries TRBV6-6 and TRBJ2-3, with TRBD2 identical over 7 bases. The CDR3 sequence is 16 residues long. Germline values: CDR1 MNHNY, CDR2 SVGAGI (reference sequence). The junction had 5 bases not matched to a gene; V was cut back by 2 bases and J by 0 bases. In nucleotides, the CDR3 is TGTGCCAGCAGTTACGTCGGGAGGCGAAGCACAGATACGCAGTATTTT. This translates into CASSYVGRRSTDTQYF.

V is TRBV7-2 and J is TRBJ2-2; possibly TRBD1 for D (6 bases). The CDR3 sequence is 15 residues long. V lost 5 bases and J 0 bases, leaving 10 bases between the germline ends. Per germline, CDR1 SGHTA and CDR2 FQGNSA. The CDR3 protein is CASSPGQANTGELFF. Here the CDR3 DNA reads TGTGCCAGCAGCCCGGGACAAGCGAACACCGGGGAGCTGTTTTTT.

The CDR3 spells CASSQGTMNTEAFF. Here the CDR3 DNA reads TGTGCCAGCTCCCAGGGAACCATGAACACTGAAGCTTTCTTT. The rearrangement joins TRBV18 to TRBJ1-1; D perhaps matches TRBD1 (5 bases). Trimming cost V 6 bases and J 0 bases, with 11 bases left between them. The CDR3 contains 14 residues. Germline CDR1 and CDR2: KGHSH and LQKENI.